This T cell receptor beta chain was sequenced for a study of blood T cell repertoires in COVID-19. Enrollment of patients from Seattle took place during active infection, with longitudinal follow-up. Germline-derived CDR1 and CDR2 are SGHNT and YYREEE (reference sequence). The CDR3 covers 17 residues. J was trimmed by 4 bases and V by 1 base; bases with no gene match: 6. Measured with immunoSEQ multiplex PCR; TCRdb has only the in-frame clones, and not every one. The sample shows about 250,000 clones, approximately 86% of them seen only once. The V and J genes are TRBV5-4 and TRBJ2-1; 12 bases line up with TRBD2. The receptor's source is a human donor with COVID-19, enrolled during active disease. The donor label of this sample is uncertain. Sequencing was carried out using peripheral blood. The CDR3 spells CASSLPSGRVRYNEQFF. The CDR3 bases are TGTGCCAGCAGCTTGCCTAGCGGGAGGGTGAGGTACAATGAGCAGTTCTTC.